This T cell receptor beta chain was observed in a study of blood T cell repertoires in COVID-19. Study background: Specimens from acute and convalescent COVID-19 originated in the United States, Italy and Spain. PBMCs, B-cell-depleted T cells, or T cells were the source of the cDNA or gDNA that made up the material.

The CDR3 is 17 amino acids. The V end was cut by 1 base, the J end by 5 bases, with 20 bases between. Germline loops: CDR1 SGHNT, CDR2 YENEEA. This clone has more than one count but fewer than ten. Authors' processing steps: The assay estimated nucleated cells by amplifying reference gene primers. Clones were read by immunoSEQ multiplex PCR, and TCRdb kept only the in-frame ones, dropping some. The V and J calls and clone size were taken over from that table, and D and trimming were inferred from the DNA. This sample has around 270,000 clones, with less than 90% found just once. Sequencing input: peripheral blood. This chain links TRBV11-3 with TRBJ1-2; D is ambiguous. This TCR came from a man aged 55-75 years with acute or convalescent COVID-19. DNA of the CDR3: TGTGCCAGCAGCTTAGGCTGGCCGCGACAAAACGAATATGGCTACACCTTC. Translated: CASSLGWPRQNEYGYTF.